This entry is about one T cell receptor beta chain. This specimen comes from a study of blood T cell repertoires in COVID-19. Overall study: Nucleic acid was either cDNA or gDNA, and it came from T cells, B-cell-depleted T cells, or PBMCs.

Methods used by the authors: Reference gene primer amplification in the assay estimated nucleated cell counts. Generated by immunoSEQ multiplex PCR, the TCRdb table keeps only in-frame clones and is missing some. The V and J calls and clone size are taken from that table; D and trimming were inferred from the DNA. The table has 200,000 to 250,000 clones, 65% to 90% seen once; the top ten hold around 9.5%. Trimming stripped 2 bases from V and 2 bases from J, with 9 bases between. The V gene's germline CDR1 is SGHRS and CDR2 YFSETQ. CDR3 length: 14 amino acids. The clonotype comes from a man aged 50-59 years with active or convalescent COVID-19. The specimen sequenced was peripheral blood. The chain couples TRBV5-1 to TRBJ2-3; tentative D call: TRBD2 (6 bases). CDR3 protein: CASSLGLHTDTQYF. CDR3 nucleotides: TGCGCCAGCAGCTTAGGACTACACACAGATACGCAGTATTTT.